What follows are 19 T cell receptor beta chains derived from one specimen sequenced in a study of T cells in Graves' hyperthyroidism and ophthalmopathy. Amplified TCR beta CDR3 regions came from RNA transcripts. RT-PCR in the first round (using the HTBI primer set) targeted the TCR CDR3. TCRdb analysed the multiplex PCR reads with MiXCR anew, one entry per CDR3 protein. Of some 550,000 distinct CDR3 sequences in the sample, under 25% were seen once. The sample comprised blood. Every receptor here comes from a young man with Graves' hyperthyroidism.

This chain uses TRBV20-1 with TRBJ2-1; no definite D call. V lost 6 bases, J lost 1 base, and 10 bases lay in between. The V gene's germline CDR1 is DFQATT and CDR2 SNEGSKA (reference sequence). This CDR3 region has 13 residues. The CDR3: CSARPRSYNEQFF. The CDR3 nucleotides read TGCAGTGCACGACCTCGGTCCTACAATGAGCAGTTCTTC.

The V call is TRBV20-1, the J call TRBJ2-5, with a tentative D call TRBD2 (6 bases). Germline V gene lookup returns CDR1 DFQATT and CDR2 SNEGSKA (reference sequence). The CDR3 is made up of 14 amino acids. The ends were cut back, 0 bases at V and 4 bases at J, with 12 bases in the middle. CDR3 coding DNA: TGCAGTGCTAGAGATGGCGCCGGGGGAGAGACCCAGTACTTC. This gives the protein CSARDGAGGETQYF.

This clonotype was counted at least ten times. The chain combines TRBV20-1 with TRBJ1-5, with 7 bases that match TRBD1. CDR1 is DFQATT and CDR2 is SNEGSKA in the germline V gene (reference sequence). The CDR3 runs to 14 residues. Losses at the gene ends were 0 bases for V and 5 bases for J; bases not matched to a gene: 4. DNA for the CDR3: TGCAGTGCTAGAGACCGGGACAGCTATCAGCCCCAGCATTTT. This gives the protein CSARDRDSYQPQHF.

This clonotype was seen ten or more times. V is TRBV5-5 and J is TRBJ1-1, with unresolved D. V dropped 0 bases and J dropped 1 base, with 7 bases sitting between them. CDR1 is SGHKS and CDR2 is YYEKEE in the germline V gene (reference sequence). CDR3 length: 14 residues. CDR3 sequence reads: CASSLAYANTEAFF. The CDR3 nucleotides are TGTGCCAGCAGCTTGGCATACGCGAACACTGAAGCTTTCTTT.

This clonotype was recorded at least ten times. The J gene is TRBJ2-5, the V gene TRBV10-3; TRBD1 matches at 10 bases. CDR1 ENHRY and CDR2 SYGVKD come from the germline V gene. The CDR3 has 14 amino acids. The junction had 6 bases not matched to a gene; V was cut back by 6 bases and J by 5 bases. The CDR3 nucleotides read TGTGCCATCAGACCCGGGACAGGGGTTGAGACCCAGTACTTC. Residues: CAIRPGTGVETQYF.

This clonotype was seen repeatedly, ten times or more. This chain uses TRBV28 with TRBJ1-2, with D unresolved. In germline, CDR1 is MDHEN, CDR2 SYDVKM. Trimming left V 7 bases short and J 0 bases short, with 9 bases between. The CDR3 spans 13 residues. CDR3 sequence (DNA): TGTGCCAGCATGGCACGGCCTAACTATGGCTACACCTTC. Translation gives CASMARPNYGYTF.

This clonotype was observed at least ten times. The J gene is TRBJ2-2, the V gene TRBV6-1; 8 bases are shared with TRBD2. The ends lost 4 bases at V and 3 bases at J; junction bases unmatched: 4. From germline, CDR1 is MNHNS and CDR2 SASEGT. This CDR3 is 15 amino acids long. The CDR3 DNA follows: TGTGCCAGCAGTGCGACTAGCGCTTACACCGGGGAGCTGTTTTTT. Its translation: CASSATSAYTGELFF.

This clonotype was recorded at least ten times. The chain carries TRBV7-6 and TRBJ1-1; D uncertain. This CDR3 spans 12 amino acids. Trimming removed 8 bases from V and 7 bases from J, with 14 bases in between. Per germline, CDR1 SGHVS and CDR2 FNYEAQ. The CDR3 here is CASPPGGIEAFF. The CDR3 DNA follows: TGTGCCAGCCCCCCTGGTGGCATTGAAGCTTTCTTT.

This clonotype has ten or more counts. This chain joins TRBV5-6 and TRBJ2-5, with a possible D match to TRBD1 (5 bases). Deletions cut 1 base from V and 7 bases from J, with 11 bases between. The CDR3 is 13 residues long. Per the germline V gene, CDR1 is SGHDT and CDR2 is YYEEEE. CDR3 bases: TGTGCCAGCAGCTTGCACAGGCCTGGGACCCAGTACTTC. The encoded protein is CASSLHRPGTQYF.

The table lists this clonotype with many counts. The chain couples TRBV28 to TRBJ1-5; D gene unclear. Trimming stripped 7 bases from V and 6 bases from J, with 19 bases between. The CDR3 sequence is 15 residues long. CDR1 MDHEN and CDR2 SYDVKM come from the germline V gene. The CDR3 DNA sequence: TGTGCCAGCACTCCCCCTACACATAGCGGTCAGCCCCAGCATTTT. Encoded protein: CASTPPTHSGQPQHF.

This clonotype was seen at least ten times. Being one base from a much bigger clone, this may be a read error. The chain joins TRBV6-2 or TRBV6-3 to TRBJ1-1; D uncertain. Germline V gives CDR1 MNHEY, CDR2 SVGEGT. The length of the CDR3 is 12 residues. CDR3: CGSSRTNTEAFF. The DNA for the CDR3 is TGTGGCAGCAGCAGGACGAACACTGAAGCTTTCTTT.

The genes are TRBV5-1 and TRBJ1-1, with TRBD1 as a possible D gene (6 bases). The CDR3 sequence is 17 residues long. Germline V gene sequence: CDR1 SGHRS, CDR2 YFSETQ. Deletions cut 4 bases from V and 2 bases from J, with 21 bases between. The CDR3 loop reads CASSVIHQGPANTEAFF. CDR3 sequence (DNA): TGCGCCAGCAGCGTTATTCACCAGGGGCCCGCTAACACTGAAGCTTTCTTT.

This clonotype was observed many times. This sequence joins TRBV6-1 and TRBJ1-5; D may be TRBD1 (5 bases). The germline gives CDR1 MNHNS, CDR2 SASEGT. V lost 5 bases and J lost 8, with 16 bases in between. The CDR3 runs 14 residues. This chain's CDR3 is CASSPDSPIEPQHF. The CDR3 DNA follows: TGTGCCAGCAGTCCCGACAGCCCTATTGAGCCCCAGCATTTT.

This CDR3 reads CASSIARTEPNTEAFF. The CDR3 nucleotides read TGTGCCAGTAGTATAGCGCGGACAGAACCGAACACTGAAGCTTTCTTT. The genes are TRBV19 and TRBJ1-1, with D possibly matching TRBD1 (6 bases). The CDR3 has 16 amino acids. Deletions cut 1 base from V and 1 base from J, with 13 bases between. The germline CDR1 and CDR2 sequences are LNHDA and SQIVND (reference sequence).

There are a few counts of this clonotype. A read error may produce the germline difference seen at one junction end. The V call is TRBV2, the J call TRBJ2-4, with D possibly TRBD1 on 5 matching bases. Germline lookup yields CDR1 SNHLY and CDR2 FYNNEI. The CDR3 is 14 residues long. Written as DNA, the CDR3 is TGTGCCAGCCAAAGGGGCCCTCCAGGAAACATTAAGTACTTC. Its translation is CASQRGPPGNIKYF.

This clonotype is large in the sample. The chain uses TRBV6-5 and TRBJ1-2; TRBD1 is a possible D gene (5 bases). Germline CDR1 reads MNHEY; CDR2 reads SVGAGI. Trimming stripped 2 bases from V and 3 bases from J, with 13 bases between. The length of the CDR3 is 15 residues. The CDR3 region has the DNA TGTGCCAGCAGTTACGGGGGAGGCGCGGACTATGGCTACACCTTC. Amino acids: CASSYGGGADYGYTF.

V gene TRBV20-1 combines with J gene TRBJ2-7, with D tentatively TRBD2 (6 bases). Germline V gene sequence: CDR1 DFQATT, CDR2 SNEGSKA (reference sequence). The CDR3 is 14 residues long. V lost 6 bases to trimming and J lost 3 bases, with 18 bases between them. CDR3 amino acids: CSANLAGGIYEQYF. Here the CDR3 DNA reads TGCAGTGCAAATCTGGCCGGGGGAATCTACGAGCAGTACTTC.

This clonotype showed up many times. CDR3: CASSSGTSGDGSYEQYF. CDR3 nucleotides: TGTGCCAGCAGTTCCGGGACTAGCGGGGACGGGTCCTACGAGCAGTACTTC. The gene calls are TRBV27 and TRBJ2-7; 13 bases fit TRBD2. V trimming: 4 bases; J trimming: 1 base; junction bases outside the gene matches: 7. The CDR3 covers 17 residues. CDR1 and CDR2 (germline): MNHEY, SMNVEV (reference sequence).

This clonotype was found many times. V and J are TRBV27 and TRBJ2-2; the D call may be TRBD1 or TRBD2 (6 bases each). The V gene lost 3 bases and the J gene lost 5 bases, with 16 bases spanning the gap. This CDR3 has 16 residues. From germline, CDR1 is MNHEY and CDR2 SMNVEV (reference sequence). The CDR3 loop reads CASSLKAGEVTGELFF. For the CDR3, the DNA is TGTGCCAGCAGTTTGAAAGCAGGGGAGGTGACCGGGGAGCTGTTTTTT.